This TCR beta chain was obtained from a study of T cell repertoires in cytomegalovirus infection. Study in general: Both CMV infection and a matching HLA type were indicated by public TCR beta signatures.

A single record per CDR3 protein comes from TCRdb applying MiXCR to the reads. The table has under 50,000 distinct CDR3 sequences, approximately 22% seen once. General study findings and limits: Of the TCR beta families, the public ones yielded a cumulative frequency that identified carriers of CMV plus the relevant HLA.

This clonotype has just a few counts. Its antigen is currently unknown. CDR1 SGHRS and CDR2 YFSETQ come from the germline V gene. V dropped 7 bases and J dropped 7; count of bases not matched to a gene: 12. This CDR3 has 16 residues. The sequence derives from a human donor in good health (CMV status not recorded). Some clones in this sample may be carry-over from other donors' samples. The sequenced sample was PBMCs, sequenced either directly or after in vitro stimulation (not recorded which). The rearrangement uses TRBV5-1 and TRBJ2-2, with 11 bases lining up with TRBD2. CDR3 amino acids: CASQTTSGIGSGELFF. The CDR3 coding sequence is TGCGCCAGCCAAACGACTAGCGGGATTGGGAGCGGGGAGCTGTTTTTT.